This TCR beta chain derives from a study of blood T cell repertoires in COVID-19. The CDR3 spans 14 residues. V shed 5 bases and J shed 2 bases, with 11 bases lying between them. Germline CDR1 reads SGHAT; CDR2 reads FQNNGV. Profiled with immunoSEQ multiplex PCR; TCRdb holds only in-frame clones, not every one. This sample yields roughly 400,000 clones, of which roughly 90% are seen a single time; about 1.5% belongs to the top ten. The chain combines TRBV11-2 with TRBJ2-3, with D uncertain. This TCR was sampled from a young woman who had been exposed to COVID-19. Sequences were obtained from PBMCs or T cells enriched from blood (not recorded which). CDR3 sequence: CASSTQPSTDTQYF. In DNA, the CDR3 is TGTGCCAGCAGCACACAGCCCTCCACAGATACGCAGTATTTT.